The 5 T cell receptor beta chains listed next were all sequenced from one sample in a study of shared clonotypes between healthy human individuals. The protocol was immunoSEQ multiplex PCR, while the TCRdb copy is restricted to in-frame clones and leaves out a portion. The sample holds over a million clones, roughly 75% seen once. Sequencing was carried out using memory CD4+ T cells sorted from blood. Subset indicated: CD45RA-negative fraction. The receptors were gathered from a young man in good health.

The CDR3 region has the DNA TGTGCCAGCAGACCCGGACCTAATTCACCCCTCCACTTT. Protein sequence: CASRPGPNSPLHF. The chain recombines TRBV2 with TRBJ1-6; no firm D call. Germline V gene lookup returns CDR1 SNHLY and CDR2 FYNNEI. This CDR3 has 13 amino acids. The V end was cut by 6 bases, the J end by 6 bases, with 9 bases between.

This rearrangement joins TRBV11-2 to TRBJ2-3; unclear D gene. CDR3 length: 13 amino acids. V lost 5 bases, J lost 10 bases, and 16 bases lay in between. The germline V gene encodes CDR1 SGHAT and CDR2 FQNNGV. The CDR3 reads CASSLGPTVAQYF. CDR3 bases: TGTGCCAGCAGCCTCGGGCCCACCGTGGCGCAGTATTTT. The full variable domain, rest sourced from reference TRBV11-2 and TRBJ2-3, is EAGVAQSPRYKIIEKRQSVAFWCNPISGHATLYWYQQILGQGPKLLIQFQNNGVVDDSQLPKDRFSAERLKGVDSTLKIQPAKLEDSAVYLCASSLGPTVAQYFGPGTRLTVL.

This clone was seen only a few times. The CDR3 is CASTHLAYGYTF. The CDR3 coding sequence is TGTGCCAGCACCCACTTAGCGTATGGCTACACCTTC. This chain links TRBV11-2 with TRBJ1-2; no firm D call. This CDR3 is built from 12 residues. CDR1 is SGHAT and CDR2 is FQNNGV in the germline V gene. V shed 7 bases and J shed 5 bases, with 11 bases lying between them.

The chain has TRBV28 and TRBJ2-7; either TRBD1 or TRBD2 may supply D (6 bases each). The CDR3 runs to 11 residues. The germline V gene has CDR1 MDHEN and CDR2 SYDVKM. Trimming cost V 7 bases and J 7 bases, with 11 bases left between them. The CDR3 DNA is TGTGCCAGCACGGGGGCTGGGGAGCAGTACTTC. It is translated as CASTGAGEQYF. The full variable domain, with the rest looked up from reference TRBV28 and TRBJ2-7, is DVKVTQSSRYLVKRTGEKVFLECVQDMDHENMFWYRQDPGLGLRLIYFSYDVKMKEKGDIPEGYSVSREKKERFSLILESASTNQTSMYLCASTGAGEQYFGPGTRLTVT.

The chain has TRBV5-1 and TRBJ2-5; 9 nucleotides align to TRBD1. V shed 1 base, J shed 5 bases, and the junction held 12 bases outside the gene matches. Per the germline V gene, CDR1 is SGHRS and CDR2 is YFSETQ. There are 17 residues in the CDR3. Here the CDR3 DNA reads TGCGCCAGCAGCTTGAGCTCTTACAGGGGGCGAAGGGAGACCCAGTACTTC. As protein: CASSLSSYRGRRETQYF.